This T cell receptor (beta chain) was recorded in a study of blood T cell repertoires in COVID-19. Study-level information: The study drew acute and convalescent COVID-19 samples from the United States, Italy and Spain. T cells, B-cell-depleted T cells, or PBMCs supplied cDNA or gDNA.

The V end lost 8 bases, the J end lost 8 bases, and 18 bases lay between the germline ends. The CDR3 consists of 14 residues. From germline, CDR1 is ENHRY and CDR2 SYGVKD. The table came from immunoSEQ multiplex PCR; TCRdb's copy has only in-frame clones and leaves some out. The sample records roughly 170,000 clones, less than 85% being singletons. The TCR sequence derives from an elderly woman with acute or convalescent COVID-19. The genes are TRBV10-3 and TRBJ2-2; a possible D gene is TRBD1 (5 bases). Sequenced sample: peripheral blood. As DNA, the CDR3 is TGTGCCATCTCAAGGGGTAGCTCTGAGGGGGAGCTGTTTTTT. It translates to CAISRGSSEGELFF.